This T cell receptor beta chain was identified during a study of CD8+CD57+ T cells in acquired aplastic anemia. About the study: The sorted CD4+ and CD8+ cells yielded an average around 3.2 ug of DNA.

The sample holds a few counts of this clonotype. Those patients picked for sequencing had displayed CD8+CD57+ cell expansion on flow cytometry. CDR3 length: 13 residues. Germline V lookup: CDR1 SGHTA, CDR2 FQGNSA. V lost 5 bases, J lost 6 bases, and 5 bases stayed unmatched. CDR3 and TCR beta VDJ profiling relied on genomic DNA as the template. MiXCR, run by TCRdb on the reads, gives a single entry per CDR3 protein. The data contain some 160,000 distinct CDR3 sequences, less than 60% of them singletons. The sample taken for sequencing was sorted CD4+, CD8+, or CD8+CD57+ T cells (not recorded which) from PBMCs. This TCR was recovered from a human donor with aplastic anemia. The rearrangement uses TRBV7-2 and TRBJ2-7, with 9 bases aligning to TRBD1. CDR3 protein: CASSGTGSSEQYF. CDR3 in DNA: TGTGCCAGCAGCGGGACAGGGTCCAGCGAGCAGTACTTC.